The rows below give T cell receptor beta chains drawn from one sample of a study of OX40 agonist ivuxolimab in advanced cancers. Clones were sequenced by immunoSEQ multiplex PCR, and TCRdb holds only the in-frame ones, with some missing. The table includes roughly 61,000 clones, roughly nine tenths detected once. The sequencing here drew on CD4+ or CD8+ T cells sorted from blood, taken in a trial of the OX40 agonist ivuxolimab. The origin of the receptors is an adult with an advanced solid tumor such as melanoma, head and neck, liver or kidney cancer. CDR3s include the opening cysteine and the closing phenylalanine or tryptophan. The D gene is left open where the match is weak. Only some rows state a clone size, as once, few, many or a class for expanded clones.

CDR3 DNA	CDR3 protein	D gene	J gene	V gene	CDR3 length	clone size
TGTGCCAGCAGCTTAGGAGGCTTCACTGAAGCTTTCTTT	CASSLGGFTEAFF	-	TRBJ1-1	TRBV7-3	13	-
TGTGCCAGTTATACAGGGTTAGGCACCGGGGAGCTGTTTTTT	CASYTGLGTGELFF	-	TRBJ2-2	TRBV19	14	-
TGTGCCAGCAGTTACCTTACCGGGACAGGGAACACTGAAGCTTTCTTT	CASSYLTGTGNTEAFF	TRBD1	TRBJ1-1	TRBV6-5	16	-
TGTGCCAGCAGTTCGACGGGGCCGAGCTATGGCTACACCTTC	CASSSTGPSYGYTF	-	TRBJ1-2	TRBV6-5	14	-
TGCGCCAGCAGTCAGAGACCAGGGTCTGTCTCCTACGAGCAGTACTTC	CASSQRPGSVSYEQYF	-	TRBJ2-7	TRBV5-1	16	-
TGCGCCAGCAGCCAAGATGAGGGACAGGGGGCTGTAGGCTCCTACAATGAGCAGTTCTTC	CASSQDEGQGAVGSYNEQFF	TRBD1	TRBJ2-1	TRBV4-1	20	-
TGTGCCAGCACCACGGGACAGGGAACGGGTGGGGCCAACGTCCTGACTTTC	CASTTGQGTGGANVLTF	TRBD1	TRBJ2-6	TRBV25-1	17	-
TGTGCCAGCAGCTTTGGAGAAGGAACCTCCTACGAGCAGTACTTC	CASSFGEGTSYEQYF	-	TRBJ2-7	TRBV13	15	-
TGCGCCAGCAGTTCCCGGGACGGGAACACCGGGGAGCTGTTTTTT	CASSSRDGNTGELFF	-	TRBJ2-2	TRBV10-1	15	few
TGTGCCAGCAGCCAAGGGGGACTTCACAATGAGCAGTTCTTC	CASSQGGLHNEQFF	-	TRBJ2-1	TRBV14	14	-
TGTGCCTGGATGGACTATGGCTACACCTTC	CAWMDYGYTF	-	TRBJ1-2	TRBV30	10	-
TGTGCCAGCAGCCACGACGGGGAAACTCAAGAGACCCAGTACTTC	CASSHDGETQETQYF	-	TRBJ2-5	TRBV6-5	15	once
TGTGCCAGCAGCTCCGGACAGGGAGGCTATGGCTACACCTTC	CASSSGQGGYGYTF	TRBD1	TRBJ1-2	TRBV7-9	14	-